A selection of T cell receptor beta chains follows, all from one sample in a study of response to subunit inactivated influenza vaccine. TCRdb re-called the RT-PCR reads through MiXCR, storing one row per CDR3 protein. This sample has over 400,000 distinct CDR3 sequences; roughly 13% occur once, and the top ten carry less than 15%. Sequencing was performed on PBMCs from blood, taken roughly 48 days after vaccination. Receptor source: a man aged 50-59 years who received an inactivated influenza vaccine. Both conserved end residues are part of each CDR3. The order of the fields is V gene, J gene, clone size, CDR3 protein. Expanded clones get a size class; other rows say once, few or many, or leave the size out.

V gene: TRBV6-1; J gene: TRBJ1-2; clone size: .; CDR3 protein: CASSRGRGNYGYTF
V gene: TRBV5-5; J gene: TRBJ2-1; clone size: many; CDR3 protein: CASSLVGNNEQFF
V gene: TRBV20-1; J gene: TRBJ2-3; clone size: few; CDR3 protein: CSARGRRGVVLDTQYF
V gene: TRBV20-1; J gene: TRBJ2-7; clone size: .; CDR3 protein: CSARDRGLEQYF
V gene: TRBV12-3/TRBV12-4; J gene: TRBJ2-1; clone size: .; CDR3 protein: CASRFTSGAGDEQFF
V gene: TRBV12-3/TRBV12-4; J gene: TRBJ2-5; clone size: .; CDR3 protein: CASTRQGTSYQETQYF
V gene: TRBV28; J gene: TRBJ2-7; clone size: many; CDR3 protein: CASSPTATSGIVYEQYF
V gene: TRBV18; J gene: TRBJ2-7; clone size: few; CDR3 protein: CASSPPLPGTSPTEQYF
V gene: TRBV6-2/TRBV6-3; J gene: TRBJ2-5; clone size: .; CDR3 protein: CASGPRTQYF
V gene: TRBV6-6; J gene: TRBJ2-5; clone size: few; CDR3 protein: CATGPQETQYF
V gene: TRBV28; J gene: TRBJ2-4; clone size: .; CDR3 protein: CASSLRRDPFLAKNIQYF
V gene: TRBV20-1; J gene: TRBJ2-5; clone size: few; CDR3 protein: CSARRTGGVGPQETQYF
V gene: TRBV7-9; J gene: TRBJ2-7; clone size: .; CDR3 protein: CASSSRQNYEQYF
V gene: TRBV28; J gene: TRBJ1-1; clone size: .; CDR3 protein: CASSWQDRRNTEAFF
V gene: TRBV3-1; J gene: TRBJ2-7; clone size: .; CDR3 protein: CASSIGAGSAYEQYF
V gene: TRBV7-2; J gene: TRBJ2-3; clone size: .; CDR3 protein: CASSKSDWYSTDTQYF
V gene: TRBV5-1; J gene: TRBJ2-7; clone size: many; CDR3 protein: CASSLAPEATYEQYF
V gene: TRBV2; J gene: TRBJ2-7; clone size: .; CDR3 protein: CASSLTGVSAEQYF
V gene: TRBV20-1; J gene: TRBJ2-7; clone size: few; CDR3 protein: CSARPTSRGAYEQYF
V gene: TRBV7-6; J gene: TRBJ2-5; clone size: .; CDR3 protein: CASSLSLTSGTETQYF
V gene: TRBV27; J gene: TRBJ2-7; clone size: many; CDR3 protein: CASSLSARISYEQYF
V gene: TRBV12-3/TRBV12-4; J gene: TRBJ2-4; clone size: many; CDR3 protein: CASNRGGSGWRAKNIQYF
V gene: TRBV5-1; J gene: TRBJ1-2; clone size: few; CDR3 protein: CASSFGIIYGYTF
V gene: TRBV20-1; J gene: TRBJ2-3; clone size: .; CDR3 protein: CSARGTGKTGTQYF
V gene: TRBV19; J gene: TRBJ1-5; clone size: .; CDR3 protein: CASSQGTGLGAQHF
V gene: TRBV20-1; J gene: TRBJ1-6; clone size: .; CDR3 protein: CSAKTGTVDSPLHF
V gene: TRBV6-2/TRBV6-3; J gene: TRBJ1-5; clone size: .; CDR3 protein: CASSEYRNQPQHF
V gene: TRBV5-1; J gene: TRBJ2-2; clone size: .; CDR3 protein: CASSFTGTFWAGELFF
V gene: TRBV12-3/TRBV12-4; J gene: TRBJ2-1; clone size: few; CDR3 protein: CASSFGGRAYNEQFF
V gene: TRBV24-1; J gene: TRBJ1-2; clone size: many; CDR3 protein: CATSDPLGRDTSAGYTF
V gene: TRBV29-1; J gene: TRBJ1-2; clone size: few; CDR3 protein: CSVRQGKGYTF
V gene: TRBV12-3/TRBV12-4; J gene: TRBJ1-5; clone size: many; CDR3 protein: CASRRQGVGEPQHF
V gene: TRBV4-3; J gene: TRBJ2-3; clone size: few; CDR3 protein: CASSQDPSGGAVNTQYF
V gene: TRBV9; J gene: TRBJ2-6; clone size: .; CDR3 protein: CASSATASGANVLTF
V gene: TRBV7-2; J gene: TRBJ1-1; clone size: .; CDR3 protein: CASSPIPGQYTEAFF
V gene: TRBV7-2; J gene: TRBJ2-1; clone size: .; CDR3 protein: CASKSVAGGSGEQFF
V gene: TRBV6-1; J gene: TRBJ2-1; clone size: few; CDR3 protein: CASSLGQAGFFNEQFF
V gene: TRBV6-6; J gene: TRBJ2-7; clone size: few; CDR3 protein: CASSDRAGGEQYF
V gene: TRBV12-3/TRBV12-4; J gene: TRBJ2-2; clone size: few; CDR3 protein: CASSPRLGPGELFF
V gene: TRBV20-1; J gene: TRBJ2-7; clone size: .; CDR3 protein: CSASLSGRASYEQYF
V gene: TRBV6-2/TRBV6-3; J gene: TRBJ1-1; clone size: few; CDR3 protein: CASSYHGTGVTEAFF
V gene: TRBV20-1; J gene: TRBJ1-6; clone size: few; CDR3 protein: CSARFGGRGHSPLHF
V gene: TRBV7-2; J gene: TRBJ1-1; clone size: .; CDR3 protein: CASSDRGETEAFF
V gene: TRBV10-3; J gene: TRBJ2-7; clone size: .; CDR3 protein: CAISESIDGGMAEQYF
V gene: TRBV20-1; J gene: TRBJ2-1; clone size: .; CDR3 protein: CSAASLSGSSYNEQFF
V gene: TRBV2; J gene: TRBJ1-6; clone size: .; CDR3 protein: CASSPRTVNNSPLHF
V gene: TRBV4-1; J gene: TRBJ1-3; clone size: .; CDR3 protein: CAISQATGGSGNTIYF